The sequence of this T cell receptor (beta chain) was determined in a study of shared clonotypes between healthy human individuals. CD45RA+ naive and CD45RA-negative memory subsets were separated from CD4+ cells. Sequencing was performed with immunoSEQ multiplex PCR; in TCRdb, only in-frame clones are kept and a portion is missing. The sample shows some 2,100,000 clones, around 95% of them seen only once. Findings of the study overall: Non-shared clonotypes displayed generation probabilities falling below those of clonotypes present in all four donors. Sorted-subset sequencing was shown by rarefaction to be incomplete despite large depth.

Deletions cut 6 bases from V and 0 bases from J, with 15 bases between. Germline assignment: CDR1 SNHLY and CDR2 FYNNEI. There are 15 residues in the CDR3. With respect to this clone: The antigen remains unidentified.

Specimen: naive CD4+ T cells sorted from blood. The subset is: CD45RA+ positively selected. This clonotype was obtained from a man aged 18 to 29 in good health. This sequence joins TRBV2 and TRBJ2-7, with D possibly being TRBD1 (5 bases). Written as DNA, the CDR3 is TGTGCCAGCAGCGCCAGACAGTCTTACTCCTACGAGCAGTACTTC. It is translated as CASSARQSYSYEQYF.